The 27 T cell receptor beta chains presented below share a single source sample, sequenced in a study of blood T cell repertoires in COVID-19. Assay: immunoSEQ multiplex PCR; the TCRdb copy retains only in-frame clones and omits some. The data hold fewer than 200,000 clones, with about 75% observed a single time. Sequenced input: peripheral blood. These TCRs come from a woman in her 70s with acute or convalescent COVID-19.

This rearrangement joins TRBV7-6 to TRBJ2-2; 12 nucleotides agree with TRBD2. The junction had 5 bases not matched to a gene; V was cut back by 5 bases and J by 4 bases. CDR1 is SGHVS, CDR2 FNYEAQ, per germline. The CDR3 spans 16 residues. The CDR3 here is CASSLGTSGFTGELFF. CDR3 bases: TGTGCCAGCAGCCTCGGGACTAGCGGGTTCACCGGGGAGCTGTTTTTT.

The chain uses TRBV25-1 and TRBJ2-5, with a possible D match to TRBD1 (6 bases). Trimming shortened V by 5 bases and J by 4 bases, and 11 bases separated the two germline ends. This CDR3 contains 13 residues. The germline CDR1 and CDR2 sequences are MGHDK and SYGVNS. The CDR3 nucleotides read TGTGCCAGCAGTCGCACAGGGTTAGAGACCCAGTACTTC. This encodes CASSRTGLETQYF.

The genes are TRBV19 and TRBJ2-3; 9 positions match TRBD1. The CDR3 spans 15 residues. Germline V gene lookup returns CDR1 LNHDA and CDR2 SQIVND (reference sequence). J was trimmed by 4 bases and V by 5 bases; bases with no gene match: 7. The CDR3, as DNA: TGTGCCAGTAGTCGGGGACAGGGAAACGCAGATACGCAGTATTTT. Encoded protein: CASSRGQGNADTQYF.

This chain uses TRBV5-1 with TRBJ1-2; 8 bases fit TRBD1. The CDR3 sequence is 15 residues long. The trim removed 4 bases at V and 7 bases at J, leaving 12 bases unmatched. The V gene's germline CDR1 is SGHRS and CDR2 YFSETQ. CDR3 coding DNA: TGCGCCAGCAGCCTTACAGGGGGGGTCATCGGTGGCTACACCTTC. As protein: CASSLTGGVIGGYTF.

This rearrangement joins TRBV6-5 to TRBJ2-5; 14 bases are a match to TRBD2. With V trimmed by 8 bases and J by 4 bases, 3 bases remained unmatched. There are 14 residues in the CDR3. Germline values: CDR1 MNHEY, CDR2 SVGAGI. The CDR3 DNA reads TGTGCCAGCGGACTAGCGGGAGGAGGAGAGACCCAGTACTTC. It yields the protein CASGLAGGGETQYF.

The chain combines TRBV5-1 with TRBJ2-3; maybe TRBD1 (5 bases). The CDR3 has 14 residues. CDR1 and CDR2 (germline): SGHRS, YFSETQ. Trimming took 5 bases from V and 2 from J, leaving 12 bases between them. CDR3 sequence: CASRRDSLTDTQYF. CDR3 nucleotides: TGCGCCAGCAGACGTGACAGTCTCACAGATACGCAGTATTTT.

Comment on this clone: A read error may account for a junction end that differs from germline. The chain carries TRBV6-6 and TRBJ1-2; 7 bases are shared with TRBD1. The CDR3 runs 16 residues. Germline V gene lookup returns CDR1 MNHNY and CDR2 SVGAGI (reference sequence). CDR3 in amino acids: CASRYFGGQTLDGYTF. The CDR3, as DNA: TGTGCCAGCAGGTACTTTGGGGGACAGACATTGGATGGCTACACCTTC.

CDR3 region: CASSLEFNRNGWASGRNEQFF. The CDR3 nucleotides are TGCGCCAGCAGTCTCGAGTTCAATCGGAATGGGTGGGCTAGCGGGAGGAATGAGCAGTTCTTC. V and J are TRBV23-1 and TRBJ2-1; TRBD2 aligns across 11 bases. TRBV23-1 is an open reading frame, and its role is uncertain. The CDR3 is 21 amino acids. J gave up 7 bases and V 4 bases, and 24 bases lay outside the gene matches.

This clone occurred a few times. The gene calls are TRBV3-1 (or the pseudogene TRBV3-2) and TRBJ2-2; D might be TRBD2 (6 bases). Germline V gene data show CDR1 as LGHDT and CDR2 as YNNKEL (reference sequence). The CDR3 is 18 residues long. V dropped 3 bases and J dropped 3 bases, with 20 bases sitting between them. Written as DNA, the CDR3 is TGTGCCAGCAGCCAGACTACTAGCTCACATTGGTACACCGGGGAGCTGTTTTTT. Its protein is CASSQTTSSHWYTGELFF.

In nucleotides, the CDR3 is TGTGCCAGCAGTTACTCCCGACTAGCGGGAGCCGGGGAGCTGTTTTTT. Protein sequence: CASSYSRLAGAGELFF. The gene calls are TRBV6-5 and TRBJ2-2; 12 bases align to TRBD2. The CDR3 consists of 16 residues. Germline lookup yields CDR1 MNHEY and CDR2 SVGAGI. J was trimmed by 6 bases and V by 0 bases; bases with no gene match: 2.

The chain joins TRBV6-5 to TRBJ2-2; D gene ambiguous. The V end lost 6 bases, the J end lost 2 bases, and 10 bases lay between the germline ends. CDR1 is MNHEY, CDR2 SVGAGI, per germline. The CDR3 is made up of 14 amino acids. This CDR3 reads CASSFDINTGELFF. CDR3 DNA sequence: TGTGCCAGCAGCTTCGACATCAACACCGGGGAGCTGTTTTTT.

This clone was seen only a few times. The V gene is TRBV19, the J gene TRBJ2-7; possibly TRBD1 for D (6 bases). Per the germline V gene, CDR1 is LNHDA and CDR2 is SQIVND (reference sequence). V was cut by 1 base and J by 2 bases, with 12 bases left in between. The CDR3 covers 15 residues. The CDR3 loop reads CASSIGPDSPYEQYF. CDR3 in DNA: TGTGCCAGTAGTATAGGACCGGACAGCCCCTACGAGCAGTACTTC.

The chain uses TRBV19 and TRBJ2-3, with D maybe TRBD2 (6 bases). Trimming pared 9 bases from V and 2 bases from J, leaving 18 bases between. The length of the CDR3 is 15 residues. Germline V gene sequence: CDR1 LNHDA, CDR2 SQIVND (reference sequence). The CDR3 DNA is TGTGCCAGCACCGCGGGGAGGCGGGTCACAGATACGCAGTATTTT. Protein product: CASTAGRRVTDTQYF.

CDR3 coding DNA: TGTGCCAGTAGTAGTTTAGGGGGCCTTATAACTCCCCTCAACACCGGGGAGCTGTTTTTT. Its protein is CASSSLGGLITPLNTGELFF. The rearrangement links TRBV19 to TRBJ2-2; 7 bases agree with TRBD1. The CDR3 totals 20 residues. CDR1 LNHDA and CDR2 SQIVND come from the germline V gene (reference sequence). After removal of 4 bases from V and 2 bases from J, the junction contained 19 bases not matched to a gene.

The chain recombines TRBV6-1 with TRBJ2-5, with 8 bases identical to TRBD1. This CDR3 spans 21 amino acids. CDR1 is MNHNS, CDR2 SASEGT, per germline. V trimming: 0 bases; J trimming: 1 base; junction bases outside the gene matches: 19. The DNA of the CDR3 is TGTGCCAGCAGTGAAGCCCACCACGGACAGGGAAGGTTGAGACTCCAAGAGACCCAGTACTTC. Protein product: CASSEAHHGQGRLRLQETQYF.

This rearrangement joins TRBV19 to TRBJ2-6; possibly TRBD2 for D (5 bases). CDR3 length equals 16 residues. The germline V and J ends were trimmed by 5 bases and 0 bases, with 11 bases remaining between them. Germline CDR1 LNHDA, CDR2 SQIVND (reference sequence). CDR3 protein: CASSSSRDSGANVLTF. CDR3 nucleotides: TGTGCCAGTAGTTCCTCCCGGGACTCTGGGGCCAACGTCCTGACTTTC. The variable domain in full, completed from reference TRBV19 and TRBJ2-6, reads DGGITQSPKYLFRKEGQNVTLSCEQNLNHDAMYWYRQDPGQGLRLIYYSQIVNDFQKGDIAEGYSVSREKKESFPLTVTSAQKNPTAFYLCASSSSRDSGANVLTFGAGSRLTVL.

The chain is built from TRBV7-9 and TRBJ2-5; TRBD2 aligns across 7 bases. Germline loops: CDR1 SEHNR, CDR2 FQNEAQ (reference sequence). The V and J ends lost 11 bases and 4 bases, in that order; junction bases with no gene match: 7. There are 12 residues in the CDR3. The CDR3 DNA reads as TGTGCCCCCCGGGGCGGGAGAGAGACCCAGTACTTC. Residues: CAPRGGRETQYF.

This clone showed up just once. The gene calls are TRBV7-2 and TRBJ2-7; 12 nucleotides match TRBD2. J was trimmed by 3 bases and V by 5 bases; bases with no gene match: 5. The length of the CDR3 is 15 residues. The V gene's germline CDR1 is SGHTA and CDR2 FQGNSA. CDR3 protein: CASSPLAGGLYEQYF. The CDR3 bases are TGTGCCAGCAGCCCGCTAGCGGGAGGGCTCTACGAGCAGTACTTC.

The gene calls are TRBV6-5 and TRBJ2-5; 15 nucleotides agree with TRBD2. CDR3 length: 14 residues. The germline gives CDR1 MNHEY, CDR2 SVGAGI. V gave up 6 bases and J gave up 5 bases; unmatched junction bases: 1. DNA for the CDR3: TGTGCCAGCAGCGGACTAGCGGGAGGGGAGACCCAGTACTTC. Translating it yields CASSGLAGGETQYF.

The genes are TRBV2 and TRBJ2-7; D unclear. CDR3 length: 12 amino acids. CDR1 is SNHLY, CDR2 FYNNEI, per germline. V was trimmed by 8 bases and J by 0 bases, leaving 8 bases between them. This chain's CDR3 is CASRRSSYEQYF. The CDR3 DNA follows: TGTGCCAGCCGTAGGAGCTCCTACGAGCAGTACTTC. Full variable domain (remainder filled in from reference TRBV2 and TRBJ2-7): EPEVTQTPSHQVTQMGQEVILRCVPISNHLYFYWYRQILGQKVEFLVSFYNNEISEKSEIFDDQFSVERPDGSNFTLKIRSTKLEDSAMYFCASRRSSYEQYFGPGTRLTVT.

The rearrangement joins TRBV7-9 to TRBJ2-7, with a weak D call TRBD2 (6 bases). This CDR3 region has 14 residues. Germline-derived CDR1 and CDR2 are SEHNR and FQNEAQ (reference sequence). The V end lost 0 bases, the J end lost 7 bases, and 13 bases lay between the germline ends. The CDR3 loop is CASSLAGGPGEQYF. CDR3 sequence (DNA): TGTGCCAGCAGCTTAGCGGGGGGTCCTGGGGAGCAGTACTTC. The full variable domain, rest sourced from reference TRBV7-9 and TRBJ2-7, is DTGVSQNPRHKITKRGQNVTFRCDPISEHNRLYWYRQTLGQGPEFLTYFQNEAQLEKSRLLSDRFSAERPKGSFSTLEIQRTEQGDSAMYLCASSLAGGPGEQYFGPGTRLTVT.

V usage is TRBV9 and J usage is TRBJ1-1; D not certain. The V and J ends lost 0 bases and 1 base respectively, with 13 bases between them. Germline CDR1 and CDR2: SGDLS and YYNGEE. The CDR3 length is 16 residues. CDR3 protein: CASSVAIGDSNTEAFF. In DNA, the CDR3 is TGTGCCAGCAGCGTAGCGATAGGAGATTCGAACACTGAAGCTTTCTTT. The variable domain in full, with the rest retrieved from reference TRBV9 and TRBJ1-1, is DSGVTQTPKHLITATGQRVTLRCSPRSGDLSVYWYQQSLDQGLQFLIQYYNGEERAKGNILERFSAQQFPDLHSELNLSSLELGDSALYFCASSVAIGDSNTEAFFGQGTRLTVV.

The sample holds a few counts of this clone. V and J are TRBV5-1 and TRBJ2-1; 10 nucleotides line up with TRBD2. CDR3 length: 18 residues. Germline CDR1 and CDR2: SGHRS and YFSETQ. J lost 2 bases, V lost 1 base, and 9 bases had no gene match. The CDR3 loop reads CASSLSSSGSQAYNEQFF. In nucleotides, the CDR3 is TGCGCCAGCAGCTTGTCTTCTAGCGGGAGTCAAGCCTACAATGAGCAGTTCTTC.

The chain carries TRBV19 and TRBJ1-5, with D unclear. This CDR3 is 17 amino acids long. The ends were cut back, 6 bases at V and 1 base at J, with 19 bases in the middle. The V gene's germline CDR1 is LNHDA and CDR2 SQIVND (reference sequence). CDR3 bases: TGTGCCAGTAGAAACCCCTCGGACGGAGGGAGCAATCAGCCCCAGCATTTT. Its protein is CASRNPSDGGSNQPQHF.

The chain has TRBV24-1 and TRBJ2-3; D might be TRBD1 (5 bases). From germline, CDR1 is KGHDR and CDR2 SFDVKD. Trimming removed 2 bases from V and 0 bases from J, with 14 bases in between. The CDR3 has 17 residues. The CDR3 loop is CATSDSDRDSSTDTQYF. The CDR3 DNA follows: TGTGCCACCAGTGATTCCGACAGAGACTCTAGCACAGATACGCAGTATTTT.

This chain uses TRBV28 with TRBJ2-1; TRBD2 agrees at 11 bases. From germline, CDR1 is MDHEN and CDR2 SYDVKM. The V and J ends lost 4 bases and 2 bases, in that order; junction bases with no gene match: 4. The CDR3 has 16 amino acids. The CDR3 DNA follows: TGTGCCAGCAGTTCGAGACTAGCGGGAACCTACAATGAGCAGTTCTTC. This codes for CASSSRLAGTYNEQFF.

The chain is built from TRBV19 and TRBJ2-5, with 9 positions matching TRBD2. CDR3 size: 14 residues. Germline V gene lookup returns CDR1 LNHDA and CDR2 SQIVND (reference sequence). With 3 bases clipped from V and 5 bases from J, the junction kept 4 bases outside the gene matches. CDR3 in DNA: TGTGCCAGTAGTATTGGGACTAGCTTCGAGACCCAGTACTTC. As protein: CASSIGTSFETQYF.